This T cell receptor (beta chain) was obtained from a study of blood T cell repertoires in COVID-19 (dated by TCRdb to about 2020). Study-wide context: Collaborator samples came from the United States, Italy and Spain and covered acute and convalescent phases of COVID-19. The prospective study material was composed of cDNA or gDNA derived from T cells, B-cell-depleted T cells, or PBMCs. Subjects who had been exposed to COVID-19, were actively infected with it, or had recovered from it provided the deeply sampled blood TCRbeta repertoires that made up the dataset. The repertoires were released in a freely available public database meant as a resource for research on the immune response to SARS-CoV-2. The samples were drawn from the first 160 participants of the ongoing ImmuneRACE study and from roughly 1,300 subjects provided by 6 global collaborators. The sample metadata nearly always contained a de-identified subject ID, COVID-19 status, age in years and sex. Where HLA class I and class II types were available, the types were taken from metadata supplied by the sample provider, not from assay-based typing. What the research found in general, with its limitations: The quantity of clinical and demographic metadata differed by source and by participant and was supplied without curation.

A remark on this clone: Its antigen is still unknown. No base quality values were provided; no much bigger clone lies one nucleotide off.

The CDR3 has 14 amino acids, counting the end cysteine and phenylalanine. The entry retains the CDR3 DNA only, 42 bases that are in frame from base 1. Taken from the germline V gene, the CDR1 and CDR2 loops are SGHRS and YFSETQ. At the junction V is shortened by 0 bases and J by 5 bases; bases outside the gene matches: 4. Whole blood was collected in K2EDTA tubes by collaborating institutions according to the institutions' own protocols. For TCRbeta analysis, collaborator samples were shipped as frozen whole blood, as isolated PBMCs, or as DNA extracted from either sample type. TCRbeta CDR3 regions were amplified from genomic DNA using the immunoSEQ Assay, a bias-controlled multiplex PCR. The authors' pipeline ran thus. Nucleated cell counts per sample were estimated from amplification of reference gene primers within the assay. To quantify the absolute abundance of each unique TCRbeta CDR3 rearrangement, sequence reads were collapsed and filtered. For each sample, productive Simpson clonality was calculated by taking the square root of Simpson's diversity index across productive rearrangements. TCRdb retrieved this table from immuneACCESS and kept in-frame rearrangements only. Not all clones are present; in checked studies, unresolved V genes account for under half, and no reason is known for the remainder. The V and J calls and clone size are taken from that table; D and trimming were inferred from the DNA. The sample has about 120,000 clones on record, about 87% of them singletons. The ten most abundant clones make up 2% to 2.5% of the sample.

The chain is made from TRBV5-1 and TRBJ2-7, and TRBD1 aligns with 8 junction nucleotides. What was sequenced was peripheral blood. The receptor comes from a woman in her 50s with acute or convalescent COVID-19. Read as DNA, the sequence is TGCGCCAGCAGCTTGGGGACAGGGATCCACGAGCAGTACTTC. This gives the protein CASSLGTGIHEQYF. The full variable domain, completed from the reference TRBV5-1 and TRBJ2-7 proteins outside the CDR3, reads KAGVTQTPRYLIKTRGQQVTLSCSPISGHRSVSWYQQTPGQGLQFLFEYFSETQRNKGNFPGRFSGRQFSNSRSEMNVSTLELGDSALYLCASSLGTGIHEQYFGPGTRLTVT.